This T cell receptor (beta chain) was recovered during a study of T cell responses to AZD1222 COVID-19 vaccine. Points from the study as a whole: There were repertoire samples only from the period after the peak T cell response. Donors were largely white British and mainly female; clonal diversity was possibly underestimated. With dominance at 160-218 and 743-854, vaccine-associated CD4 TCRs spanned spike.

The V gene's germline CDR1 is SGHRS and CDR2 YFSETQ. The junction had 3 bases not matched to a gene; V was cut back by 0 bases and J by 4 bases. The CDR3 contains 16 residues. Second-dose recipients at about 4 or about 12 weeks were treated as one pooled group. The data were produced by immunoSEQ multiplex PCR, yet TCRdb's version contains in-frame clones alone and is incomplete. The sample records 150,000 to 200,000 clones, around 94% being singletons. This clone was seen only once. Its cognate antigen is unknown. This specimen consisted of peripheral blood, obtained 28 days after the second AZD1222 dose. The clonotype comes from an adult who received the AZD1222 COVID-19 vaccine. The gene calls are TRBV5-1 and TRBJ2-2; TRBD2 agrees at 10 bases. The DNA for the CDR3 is TGCGCCAGCAGCTTGGCTAGCGGGAGTGTCACCGGGGAGCTGTTTTTT. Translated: CASSLASGSVTGELFF. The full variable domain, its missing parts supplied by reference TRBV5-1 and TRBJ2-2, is KAGVTQTPRYLIKTRGQQVTLSCSPISGHRSVSWYQQTPGQGLQFLFEYFSETQRNKGNFPGRFSGRQFSNSRSEMNVSTLELGDSALYLCASSLASGSVTGELFFGEGSRLTVL.